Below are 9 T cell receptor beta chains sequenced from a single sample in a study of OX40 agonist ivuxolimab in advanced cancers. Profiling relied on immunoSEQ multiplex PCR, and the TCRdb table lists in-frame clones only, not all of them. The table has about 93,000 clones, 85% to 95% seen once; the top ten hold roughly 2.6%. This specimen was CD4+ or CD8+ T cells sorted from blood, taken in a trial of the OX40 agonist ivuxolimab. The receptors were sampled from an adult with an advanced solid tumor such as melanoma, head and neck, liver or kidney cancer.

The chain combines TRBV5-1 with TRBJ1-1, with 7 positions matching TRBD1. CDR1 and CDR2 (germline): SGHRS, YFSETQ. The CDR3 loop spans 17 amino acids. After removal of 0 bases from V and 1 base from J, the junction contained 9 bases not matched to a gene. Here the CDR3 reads CASSLVLGGAQNTEAFF. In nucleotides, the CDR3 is TGCGCCAGCAGCTTGGTGTTAGGGGGCGCACAGAACACTGAAGCTTTCTTT.

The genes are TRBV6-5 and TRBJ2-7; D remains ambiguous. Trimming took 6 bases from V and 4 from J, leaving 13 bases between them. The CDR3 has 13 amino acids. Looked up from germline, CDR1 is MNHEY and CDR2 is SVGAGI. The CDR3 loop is CASSPDSTYEQYF. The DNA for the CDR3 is TGTGCCAGCAGCCCTGACTCTACGTACGAGCAGTACTTC.

This chain's CDR3 is CASSLDGGQRTNGYTF. CDR3 DNA: TGCGCCAGCAGCTTGGATGGCGGACAGAGAACTAATGGCTACACCTTC. This chain connects TRBV5-1 to TRBJ1-2; TRBD1 is a possible D gene (6 bases). Germline values: CDR1 SGHRS, CDR2 YFSETQ. The ends were cut back, 0 bases at V and 6 bases at J, with 18 bases in the middle. This CDR3 region has 16 residues.

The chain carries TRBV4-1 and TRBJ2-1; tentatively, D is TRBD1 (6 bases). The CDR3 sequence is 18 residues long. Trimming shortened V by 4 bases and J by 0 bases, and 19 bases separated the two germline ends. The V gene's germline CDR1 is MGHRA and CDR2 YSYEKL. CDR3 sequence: CASSRQLLRDTSYNEQFF. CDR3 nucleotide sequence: TGCGCCAGCAGCCGGCAATTACTCCGGGACACCTCCTACAATGAGCAGTTCTTC.

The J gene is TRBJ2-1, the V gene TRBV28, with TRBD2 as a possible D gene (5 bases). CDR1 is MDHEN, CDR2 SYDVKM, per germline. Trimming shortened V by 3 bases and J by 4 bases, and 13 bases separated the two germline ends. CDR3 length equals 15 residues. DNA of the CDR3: TGTGCCAGCAGTTTGAGAGACTACCTATACAATGAGCAGTTCTTC. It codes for CASSLRDYLYNEQFF.

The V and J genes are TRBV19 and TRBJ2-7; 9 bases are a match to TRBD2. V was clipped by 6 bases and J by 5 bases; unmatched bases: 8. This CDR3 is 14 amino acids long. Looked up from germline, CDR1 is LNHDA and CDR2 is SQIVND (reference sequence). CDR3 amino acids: CASRAGGGLHEQYF. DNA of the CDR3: TGTGCCAGTAGAGCGGGAGGTGGACTGCACGAGCAGTACTTC.

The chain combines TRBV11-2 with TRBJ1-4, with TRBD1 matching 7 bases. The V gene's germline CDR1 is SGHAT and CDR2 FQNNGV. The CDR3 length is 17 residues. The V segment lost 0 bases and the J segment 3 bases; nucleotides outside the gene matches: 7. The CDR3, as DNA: TGTGCCAGCAGCTTAGAAGGCAGGGGGATTGCTAATGAAAAACTGTTTTTT. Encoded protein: CASSLEGRGIANEKLFF.

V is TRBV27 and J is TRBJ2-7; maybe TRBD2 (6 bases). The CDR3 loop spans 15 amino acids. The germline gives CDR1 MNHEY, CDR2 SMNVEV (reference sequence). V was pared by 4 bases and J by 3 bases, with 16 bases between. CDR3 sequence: CASSSGTEGIYEQYF. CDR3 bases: TGTGCCAGCAGTTCCGGGACTGAAGGCATCTACGAGCAGTACTTC.

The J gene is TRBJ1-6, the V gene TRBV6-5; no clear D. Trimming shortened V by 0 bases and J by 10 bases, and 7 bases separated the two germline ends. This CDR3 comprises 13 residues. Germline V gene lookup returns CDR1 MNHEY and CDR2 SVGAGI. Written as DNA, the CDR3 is TGTGCCAGCAGTTACTCGGGGAACTCACCCCTCCACTTT. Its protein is CASSYSGNSPLHF.